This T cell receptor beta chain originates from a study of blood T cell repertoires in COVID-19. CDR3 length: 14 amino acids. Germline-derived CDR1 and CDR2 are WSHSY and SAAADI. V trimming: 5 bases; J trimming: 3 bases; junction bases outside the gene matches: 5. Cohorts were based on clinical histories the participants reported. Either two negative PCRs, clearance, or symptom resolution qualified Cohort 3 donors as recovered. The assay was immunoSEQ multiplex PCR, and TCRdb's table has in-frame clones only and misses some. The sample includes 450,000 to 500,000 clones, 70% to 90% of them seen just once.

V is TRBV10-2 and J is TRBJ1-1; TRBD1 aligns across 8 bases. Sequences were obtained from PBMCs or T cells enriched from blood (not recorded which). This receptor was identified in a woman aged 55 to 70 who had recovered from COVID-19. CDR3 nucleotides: TGCGCCAGCAGTCCAACAGGGGGTTACACTGAAGCTTTCTTT. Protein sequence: CASSPTGGYTEAFF.